Following are 22 T cell receptor beta chains from one sample sequenced in a study of T cell changes during pregnancy in multiple sclerosis. Assay used: immunoSEQ multiplex PCR; TCRdb lists only in-frame clones, some missing. The sample has tens of thousands of clones, 75% to 95% seen once; the top ten hold 0.86%. The material was peripheral blood, obtained in the second trimester of pregnancy. The source is a female donor with multiple sclerosis, enrolled in a pregnancy study.

The chain is built from TRBV5-4 and TRBJ2-5, with TRBD1 identical over 11 bases. The CDR3 sequence is 14 residues long. The germline V gene has CDR1 SGHNT and CDR2 YYREEE (reference sequence). V lost 3 bases and J lost 5; bases outside the gene matches: 3. As DNA, the CDR3 is TGTGCCAGCAGCTCCCGGGACAGGGGGGAGACCCAGTACTTC. Translated, it gives CASSSRDRGETQYF. Combining the CDR3 with reference TRBV5-4 and TRBJ2-5 gives the whole variable domain ETGVTQSPTHLIKTRGQQVTLRCSSQSGHNTVSWYQQALGQGPQFIFQYYREEENGRGNFPPRFSGLQFPNYSSELNVNALELDDSALYLCASSSRDRGETQYFGPGTRLLVL.

The rearrangement links TRBV7-8 to TRBJ1-5; D unclear. The CDR3 contains 17 residues. The V end lost 1 base, the J end lost 1 base, and 14 bases lay between the germline ends. Germline V lookup: CDR1 SGHVS, CDR2 FQNEAQ. The CDR3 here is CASSLERGRRSNQPQHF. The CDR3 nucleotides read TGTGCCAGCAGCTTAGAGAGAGGGAGGCGGAGCAATCAGCCCCAGCATTTT.

This chain connects TRBV20-1 to TRBJ1-4; D unclear. This CDR3 comprises 11 residues. V gave up 4 bases and J gave up 8 bases, with 8 bases separating them. Per germline, CDR1 DFQATT and CDR2 SNEGSKA (reference sequence). This chain's CDR3 is CSAIPGEKLFF. The CDR3 coding sequence is TGCAGTGCTATCCCCGGGGAAAAACTGTTTTTT.

This rearrangement joins TRBV5-6 to TRBJ2-2, with 7 bases lining up with TRBD1. Germline V gene lookup returns CDR1 SGHDT and CDR2 YYEEEE. V trimming: 3 bases; J trimming: 6 bases; junction bases outside the gene matches: 8. This CDR3 spans 15 amino acids. The CDR3 DNA reads TGTGCCAGCAGCTACCGGGACAGAGAGTCCGGGGAGCTGTTTTTT. Residues: CASSYRDRESGELFF.

The chain uses TRBV4-3 and TRBJ1-5, with D unresolved. From germline, CDR1 is LGHNA and CDR2 YSLEER. CDR3 length: 15 residues. The V end lost 0 bases, the J end lost 5 bases, and 11 bases lay between the germline ends. The CDR3 reads CASSQDSRSDQPQHF. CDR3 in DNA: TGCGCCAGCAGCCAAGATTCGAGGTCGGATCAGCCCCAGCATTTT.

The V call is TRBV9, the J call TRBJ2-5; 9 bases align to TRBD2. CDR1 is SGDLS, CDR2 YYNGEE, per germline. V lost 4 bases, J lost 5 bases, and 9 bases stayed unmatched. The CDR3 is 15 residues long. The CDR3 region has the DNA TGTGCCAGCAGCTCCACTAGCGGGCGAAGGGAGACCCAGTACTTC. Its protein is CASSSTSGRRETQYF.

The DNA for the CDR3 is TGTGCCAGCACCCATTTTGGACAGGCGAGAGACTCCTATAATTCACCCCTCCACTTT. This gives the protein CASTHFGQARDSYNSPLHF. This chain uses TRBV7-8 with TRBJ1-6, with 7 bases matching TRBD1. V dropped 7 bases and J dropped 0; count of bases not matched to a gene: 15. The CDR3 covers 19 residues. Germline lookup yields CDR1 SGHVS and CDR2 FQNEAQ.

This rearrangement joins TRBV9 to TRBJ1-5, with 7 bases identical to TRBD1. The CDR3 is 15 residues long. The V and J ends lost 3 bases and 0 bases, in that order; junction bases with no gene match: 3. The germline CDR1 and CDR2 sequences are SGDLS and YYNGEE. CDR3 DNA sequence: TGTGCCAGCAGCGCGACAGGGTATAGCAATCAGCCCCAGCATTTT. Its protein is CASSATGYSNQPQHF. The full variable domain, its missing parts supplied by reference TRBV9 and TRBJ1-5, is DSGVTQTPKHLITATGQRVTLRCSPRSGDLSVYWYQQSLDQGLQFLIQYYNGEERAKGNILERFSAQQFPDLHSELNLSSLELGDSALYFCASSATGYSNQPQHFGDGTRLSIL.

The V call is TRBV29-1, the J call TRBJ1-1; D remains unclear. Germline loops: CDR1 SQVTM, CDR2 ANQGSEA. The CDR3 loop spans 12 amino acids. The germline V and J ends were trimmed by 5 bases and 0 bases, with 7 bases remaining between them. For the CDR3, the DNA is TGCAGCGTTTTCGGGGTGAACACTGAAGCTTTCTTT. It encodes CSVFGVNTEAFF. Full variable domain (outside the CDR3, taken from reference TRBV29-1 and TRBJ1-1): SAVISQKPSRDICQRGTSLTIQCQVDSQVTMMFWYRQQPGQSLTLIATANQGSEATYESGFVIDKFPISRPNLTFSTLTVSNMSPEDSSIYLCSVFGVNTEAFFGQGTRLTVV.

The chain links TRBV7-9 to TRBJ1-1; D is perhaps TRBD1 (5 bases). Trimming removed 1 base at V and 5 bases at J, with 11 bases between. The CDR3 has 14 residues. Per germline, CDR1 SEHNR and CDR2 FQNEAQ (reference sequence). The CDR3 loop reads CASSLGVTGTEAFF. The CDR3 DNA reads TGTGCCAGCAGCTTAGGAGTCACAGGTACTGAAGCTTTCTTT.

This chain connects TRBV11-3 to TRBJ2-7; weak D call: TRBD1 (6 bases). Between the trimmed V and J ends, which lost 2 bases and 3 bases, there was a span of 14 bases. CDR1 is SGHNT and CDR2 is YENEEA in the germline V gene. CDR3 length: 15 residues. This chain's CDR3 is CASSLWSGVDYEQYF. The CDR3 DNA reads TGTGCCAGCAGCTTATGGTCAGGGGTCGACTACGAGCAGTACTTC.

The J gene is TRBJ1-2, the V gene TRBV19, with D perhaps TRBD1 (6 bases). The CDR3 covers 15 residues. The germline V gene has CDR1 LNHDA and CDR2 SQIVND (reference sequence). V was shortened by 5 bases and J by 0 bases, with 13 bases between the two germline ends. The CDR3 nucleotides are TGTGCCAGTAGTTTGCCCGGGACATCTAACTATGGCTACACCTTC. Encoded protein: CASSLPGTSNYGYTF.

This chain links TRBV29-1 with TRBJ2-7; 9 positions agree with TRBD1. Per germline, CDR1 SQVTM and CDR2 ANQGSEA. With 6 bases clipped from V and 0 bases from J, the junction kept 6 bases outside the gene matches. The CDR3 extends over 14 amino acids. The CDR3 nucleotides read TGCAGCGTCCAAGGGACAGGGAGCTCCTACGAGCAGTACTTC. This codes for CSVQGTGSSYEQYF.

This chain links TRBV9 with TRBJ2-3; TRBD2 matches at 12 bases. The length of the CDR3 is 17 residues. J lost 6 bases, V lost 4 bases, and 12 bases had no gene match. Germline V gene sequence: CDR1 SGDLS, CDR2 YYNGEE. CDR3 amino acids: CASSPGLAGTPRDTQYF. DNA for the CDR3: TGTGCCAGCAGCCCGGGACTAGCGGGTACCCCCAGGGATACGCAGTATTTT.

The V and J genes are TRBV11-3 and TRBJ2-7; D call uncertain. Germline CDR1 is SGHNT and CDR2 is YENEEA. This CDR3 is built from 15 residues. V gave up 5 bases and J gave up 5 bases, with 19 bases separating them. The CDR3 sequence: CASSPAGGSDHEQYF. CDR3 in DNA: TGTGCCAGCAGCCCCGCTGGCGGCTCAGACCACGAGCAGTACTTC.

To note about this clone: The junction departs from germline at one end; a sequencing error may be responsible. The gene calls are TRBV27 and TRBJ1-2, with D possibly TRBD1 on 6 matching bases. CDR3 length: 13 residues. Germline CDR1 and CDR2: MNHEY and SMNVEV (reference sequence). CDR3 protein: CQAGRGVTHGYTF. In DNA, the CDR3 is TGCCAGGCGGGGAGGGGGGTGACACATGGCTACACCTTC.

The chain recombines TRBV5-4 with TRBJ2-7, with a possible D match to TRBD2 (5 bases). V lost 4 bases and J lost 3, with 8 bases in between. This CDR3 spans 12 amino acids. Looked up from germline, CDR1 is SGHNT and CDR2 is YYREEE (reference sequence). The CDR3 DNA follows: TGTGCCAGCAGCGGACGGGGCTACGAGCAGTACTTC. Translation gives CASSGRGYEQYF.

The chain uses TRBV14 and TRBJ2-2; maybe TRBD2 (6 bases). The V end was cut by 0 bases, the J end by 4 bases, with 21 bases between. Germline values: CDR1 SGHDN, CDR2 FVKESK. This CDR3 is built from 19 residues. CDR3 protein: CASSQDRRGGVYSTGELFF. In DNA form, the CDR3 reads TGTGCCAGCAGCCAAGATAGGAGGGGCGGGGTCTATTCCACCGGGGAGCTGTTTTTT. The full variable domain, in which reference TRBV14 and TRBJ2-2 provide the parts outside the CDR3, is EAGVTQFPSHSVIEKGQTVTLRCDPISGHDNLYWYRRVMGKEIKFLLHFVKESKQDESGMPNNRFLAERTGGTYSTLKVQPAELEDSGVYFCASSQDRRGGVYSTGELFFGEGSRLTVL.

This rearrangement joins TRBV11-2 to TRBJ2-1, with 7 bases lining up with TRBD2. In germline, CDR1 is SGHAT, CDR2 FQNNGV. The V segment lost 1 base and the J segment 7 bases; nucleotides outside the gene matches: 4. This CDR3 region has 14 residues. In DNA form, the CDR3 reads TGTGCCAGCAGCTTAGGGTGGGGGGGGAATGAGCAGTTCTTC. Its protein product is CASSLGWGGNEQFF.

The chain has TRBV5-1 and TRBJ2-7; 8 bases are a match to TRBD2. This CDR3 comprises 16 residues. Looked up from germline, CDR1 is SGHRS and CDR2 is YFSETQ. With V trimmed by 6 bases and J by 3 bases, 14 bases remained unmatched. The CDR3: CASTPREGKSFYEQYF. The DNA for the CDR3 is TGCGCCAGCACCCCCCGGGAGGGCAAGTCCTTCTACGAGCAGTACTTC. Looking up the rest from reference TRBV5-1 and TRBJ2-7 gives the full variable domain: KAGVTQTPRYLIKTRGQQVTLSCSPISGHRSVSWYQQTPGQGLQFLFEYFSETQRNKGNFPGRFSGRQFSNSRSEMNVSTLELGDSALYLCASTPREGKSFYEQYFGPGTRLTVT.

V gene TRBV5-6 combines with J gene TRBJ1-2, with 8 positions matching TRBD1. CDR1 and CDR2 (germline): SGHDT, YYEEEE. The CDR3 spans 15 residues. Trimming took 5 bases from V and 4 from J; bases not matched to a gene: 10. As DNA, the CDR3 is TGTGCCAGCAGGATCGCAGGGGGCGCAGGCTATGGCTACACCTTC. It yields the protein CASRIAGGAGYGYTF.

V is TRBV6-1 and J is TRBJ2-7; possible D gene TRBD2, 5 bases. Between the trimmed V and J ends, which lost 6 bases and 2 bases, there was a span of 14 bases. Germline V gene data show CDR1 as MNHNS and CDR2 as SASEGT. The CDR3 has 14 residues. The CDR3 DNA reads TGTGCCAGCAGCTGGCCGGGGTTTACCTACGAGCAGTACTTC. As protein: CASSWPGFTYEQYF.